One and the same sample provided the 23 T cell receptor beta chains below, sequenced in a study of cytomegalovirus exposure and HLA in healthy donors. A multiplex PCR was run with 60 Vbeta primers and 13 Jbeta primers. TCRdb's table, derived via immunoSEQ multiplex PCR, lists solely in-frame clones and lacks some. Among 90,000 to 150,000 clones listed, approximately 75% were seen once. Specimen: PBMCs. These receptors originate from a man aged 35 to 55 in good health and CMV-seronegative.

V usage is TRBV18 and J usage is TRBJ2-2; tentative D call: TRBD2 (6 bases). Germline loops: CDR1 KGHSH, CDR2 LQKENI. V was trimmed by 6 bases and J by 0 bases, leaving 11 bases between them. CDR3 length: 15 amino acids. CDR3 amino acids: CASSPGASNTGELFF. CDR3 sequence (DNA): TGTGCCAGCTCGCCGGGAGCTTCGAACACCGGGGAGCTGTTTTTT.

The chain couples TRBV6-6 to TRBJ2-7; 7 nucleotides match TRBD1. Trimming took 3 bases from V and 3 from J; bases not matched to a gene: 11. This CDR3 region has 16 residues. Germline V lookup: CDR1 MNHNY, CDR2 SVGAGI (reference sequence). In DNA, the CDR3 is TGTGCCAGCAGTTATAGCGTTCGAGGACAGGACTACGAGCAGTACTTC. Protein product: CASSYSVRGQDYEQYF.

The gene calls are TRBV4-3 and TRBJ1-2; D remains ambiguous. Between the trimmed V and J ends, which lost 2 bases and 5 bases, there was a span of 12 bases. Germline CDR1 LGHNA, CDR2 YSLEER. The length of the CDR3 is 14 residues. CDR3 protein: CASSQYSAAYGYTF. For the CDR3, the DNA is TGCGCCAGCAGCCAATATTCGGCGGCTTATGGCTACACCTTC.

CDR3 residues: CASSTGTSLAGELFF. The CDR3 region has the DNA TGTGCCAGTAGTACGGGGACTAGTCTGGCCGGGGAGCTGTTTTTT. V and J are TRBV19 and TRBJ2-2, with 8 bases matching TRBD2. This CDR3 region has 15 residues. Germline loops: CDR1 LNHDA, CDR2 SQIVND (reference sequence). The ends lost 4 bases at V and 6 bases at J; junction bases unmatched: 7.

This clone occurred a few times. The chain links TRBV5-4 to TRBJ2-5, with D perhaps matching TRBD1 (5 bases). V was clipped by 0 bases and J by 5 bases, with 14 bases between them. This CDR3 is built from 15 residues. The germline V gene encodes CDR1 SGHNT and CDR2 YYREEE (reference sequence). CDR3 in DNA: TGTGCCAGCAGCTTGGTTCGTCAGGGTGGGGAGACCCAGTACTTC. Its protein is CASSLVRQGGETQYF.

J is TRBJ2-7 and V is TRBV11-1; the D is unclear. Germline CDR1 SGHAT, CDR2 FQDESV (reference sequence). Deletions cut 4 bases from V and 2 bases from J, with 9 bases between. The CDR3 covers 13 residues. The CDR3 nucleotides are TGTGCCAGCAGCTCTCCCCCCGCCTACGAGCAGTACTTC. This encodes CASSSPPAYEQYF.

The chain uses TRBV11-2 and TRBJ1-2; TRBD1 matches at 10 bases. Germline V CDR1 and CDR2: SGHAT, FQNNGV. This CDR3 has 14 amino acids. Unmatched junction bases numbered 3, after V lost 1 base and J lost 7 bases. Here the CDR3 DNA reads TGTGCCAGCAGCTTAGGGACAGGGGGACGTGGCTACACCTTC. Protein: CASSLGTGGRGYTF.

This clone has just a few counts. This chain connects TRBV30 to TRBJ1-2; TRBD1 might be the D (5 bases). V was shortened by 1 base and J by 3 bases, with 12 bases between the two germline ends. The CDR3 is made up of 14 amino acids. The germline gives CDR1 GTSNPN, CDR2 SVGIG (reference sequence). Here the CDR3 reads CAWSGTDSYYGYTF. The CDR3 DNA reads as TGTGCCTGGAGTGGGACCGACAGTTACTATGGCTACACCTTC.

This clone was observed a handful of times. The chain combines TRBV7-9 with TRBJ2-5; perhaps TRBD2 as D (5 bases). Germline CDR1 SEHNR, CDR2 FQNEAQ (reference sequence). V shed 5 bases and J shed 5 bases, with 18 bases lying between them. The CDR3 consists of 15 residues. The CDR3 spells CASSTLVRGMETQYF. The CDR3 nucleotides read TGTGCCAGCAGCACTCTAGTCAGAGGGATGGAGACCCAGTACTTC.

Points on this clone: An end of the junction does not agree with germline; a read error may underlie this. The gene calls are TRBV25-1 and TRBJ2-4; D is perhaps TRBD1 (6 bases). The CDR3 totals 13 residues. CDR1 MGHDK and CDR2 SYGVNS come from the germline V gene. In DNA, the CDR3 is TGTGCCAGCAGTGACAGGGGCCCGAACAGTCAGTACTTC. This gives the protein CASSDRGPNSQYF.

This clone was found once. V is TRBV4-1 and J is TRBJ1-4; D is undetermined. The CDR3 is made up of 16 amino acids. Trimming left V 3 bases short and J 7 bases short, with 18 bases between. The V gene's germline CDR1 is MGHRA and CDR2 YSYEKL. The CDR3 loop reads CASSQWSQAATEKLFF. The CDR3 DNA follows: TGCGCCAGCAGCCAGTGGTCACAAGCGGCTACTGAAAAACTGTTTTTT.

The CDR3 loop reads CASSSTILDRANSPLHF. The CDR3 bases are TGTGCCAGCAGCTCGACAATCCTAGACAGGGCTAATTCACCCCTCCACTTT. V gene TRBV7-8 combines with J gene TRBJ1-6; 7 positions match TRBD1. There are 17 residues in the CDR3. CDR1 is SGHVS and CDR2 is FQNEAQ in the germline V gene. The J segment lost 6 bases and the V segment lost 4 bases, leaving 12 bases of the junction unmatched.

A single count supports this clone. The genes are TRBV2 and TRBJ1-5, with D possibly being TRBD1 (5 bases). This CDR3 is 14 amino acids long. Germline V gene lookup returns CDR1 SNHLY and CDR2 FYNNEI. V was cut by 5 bases and J by 7 bases, with 15 bases left in between. The CDR3 loop is CASSLKGTGQPQHF. The CDR3 region has the DNA TGTGCCAGCAGTTTAAAGGGGACTGGCCAGCCCCAGCATTTT.

J is TRBJ1-2 and V is TRBV13; D perhaps matches TRBD1 (5 bases). This CDR3 is built from 15 residues. The V end lost 0 bases, the J end lost 8 bases, and 16 bases lay between the germline ends. Germline CDR1 PRHDT, CDR2 FYEKMQ (reference sequence). The CDR3 sequence: CASSLGTSRVGGYTF. CDR3 nucleotide sequence: TGTGCCAGCAGCTTAGGAACGTCCAGGGTAGGAGGCTACACCTTC.

The V call is TRBV4-3, the J call TRBJ1-4; D might be TRBD1 (5 bases). The CDR3 length is 17 residues. Looked up from germline, CDR1 is LGHNA and CDR2 is YSLEER. With 4 bases removed from V and 0 bases from J, the gap between germline ends came to 15 bases. The CDR3 DNA sequence: TGCGCCAGCAGCCTTTTCGGGGGACCCACAACTAATGAAAAACTGTTTTTT. Translating gives CASSLFGGPTTNEKLFF.

The CDR3 DNA reads as TGTGCCAGCAGCTTGGACTTCTACGAGCAGTACTTC. Translated, it gives CASSLDFYEQYF. V usage is TRBV7-9 and J usage is TRBJ2-7; weak D call: TRBD2 (5 bases). The germline V gene has CDR1 SEHNR and CDR2 FQNEAQ (reference sequence). With 3 bases removed from V and 3 bases from J, the gap between germline ends came to 6 bases. This CDR3 comprises 12 residues.

In this sample, this clone turned up once. This sequence joins TRBV7-9 and TRBJ2-2, with D possibly matching TRBD1 (6 bases). Germline-derived CDR1 and CDR2 are SEHNR and FQNEAQ (reference sequence). The CDR3 spans 14 residues. V lost 4 bases to trimming and J lost 7 bases, with 13 bases between them. The CDR3 region is CASSSQGIGGELFF. The CDR3 DNA reads TGTGCCAGCAGCTCACAGGGAATTGGCGGGGAGCTGTTTTTT.

V usage is TRBV7-2 and J usage is TRBJ1-6; D is perhaps TRBD1 (5 bases). CDR1 is SGHTA, CDR2 FQGNSA, per germline. The CDR3 has 17 amino acids. V was pared by 2 bases and J by 0 bases, with 11 bases between. CDR3 nucleotides: TGTGCCAGCAGCTTAAGTACAGGCGGCTCCTATAATTCACCCCTCCACTTT. Translated: CASSLSTGGSYNSPLHF.

This clone was recorded a few times. The chain has TRBV6-5 and TRBJ1-1; TRBD1 might be the D (6 bases). The germline V gene encodes CDR1 MNHEY and CDR2 SVGAGI. The CDR3 is made up of 13 amino acids. V was cut by 7 bases and J by 4 bases, with 13 bases left in between. The CDR3 DNA is TGTGCCAGCAATCGGGGAGGGGGCACTGAAGCTTTCTTT. It encodes CASNRGGGTEAFF.

This chain uses TRBV5-1 with TRBJ2-5; TRBD1 matches at 9 bases. Near its end, the DNA agrees better with TRBJ2-7, so the J call may be wrong. Germline CDR1 SGHRS, CDR2 YFSETQ. This CDR3 is 15 amino acids long. The CDR3 sequence: CASSKGTGWNYEQYF. The CDR3 bases are TGCGCCAGCAGCAAAGGGACAGGGTGGAACTACGAGCAGTACTTC.

The V and J genes are TRBV19 and TRBJ1-2; 7 bases map to TRBD1. This CDR3 spans 17 amino acids. V was pared by 5 bases and J by 4 bases, with 16 bases of the junction left unmatched. Germline values: CDR1 LNHDA, CDR2 SQIVND (reference sequence). This CDR3 is CASSRGRDSGVGYGYTF. DNA of the CDR3: TGTGCCAGTAGTCGGGGCCGGGACAGTGGCGTTGGCTATGGCTACACCTTC.

This chain connects TRBV9 to TRBJ2-4; 7 bases fit TRBD2. CDR1 is SGDLS, CDR2 YYNGEE, per germline. The CDR3 covers 16 residues. J gave up 5 bases and V 0 bases, and 8 bases lay outside the gene matches. Here the CDR3 DNA reads TGTGCCAGCAGCGTAGATGCGGGAGCCCTCCAAAACATTCAGTACTTC. Amino acid sequence: CASSVDAGALQNIQYF.

The rearrangement uses TRBV7-8 and TRBJ2-3; 7 nucleotides line up with TRBD1. The CDR3 covers 14 residues. CDR1 and CDR2 (germline): SGHVS, FQNEAQ. The V gene end was trimmed by 4 bases and the J gene end by 1 base; junction bases not matched to a gene: 2. CDR3 in DNA: TGTGCCAGCAGCTATGGGACAGGCACAGATACGCAGTATTTT. This sequence encodes CASSYGTGTDTQYF.